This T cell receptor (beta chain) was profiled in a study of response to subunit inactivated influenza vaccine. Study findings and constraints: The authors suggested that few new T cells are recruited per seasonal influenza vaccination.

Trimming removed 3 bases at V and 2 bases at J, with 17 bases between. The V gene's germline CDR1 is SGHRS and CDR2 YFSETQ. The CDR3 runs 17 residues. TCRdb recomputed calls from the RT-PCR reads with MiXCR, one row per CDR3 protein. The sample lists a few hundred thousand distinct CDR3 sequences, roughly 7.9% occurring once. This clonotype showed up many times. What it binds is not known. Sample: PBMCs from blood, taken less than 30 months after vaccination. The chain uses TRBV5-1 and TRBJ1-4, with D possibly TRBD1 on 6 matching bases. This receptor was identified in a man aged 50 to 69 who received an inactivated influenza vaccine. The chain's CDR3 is CASSSEGGARTNEKLFF. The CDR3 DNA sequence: TGCGCCAGCAGCTCCGAGGGGGGGGCGCGGACTAATGAAAAACTGTTTTTT.